This T cell receptor (beta chain) was captured by sequencing in a study of shared clonotypes between healthy human individuals. For the study at large: Used for every donor were three CD4 naive, three CD4 memory, two CD8 naive and one CD8 memory plate.

Study findings and constraints: The sharing of approximately 4.6% of naive CD4 clonotypes was seen across a handful of donors. Rarefaction analysis demonstrated incomplete sorted-subset sequencing notwithstanding large depth.

Donors were healthy HIV-negative adults without recent acute infections or vaccinations. Concerning this clone: The antigen is unknown.

The length of the CDR3 is 15 residues. The repertoire was sequenced with immunoSEQ multiplex PCR; TCRdb's copy has only in-frame clones and lacks some. The sample consists of approximately 100,000 clones, over 65% of them appearing once. The rearrangement uses TRBV12-2 and TRBJ2-5; the D call in the table, TRBD2, was not verified against the DNA. The DNA end favors TRBJ2-7, so the J call may be wrong. TRBV12-2 is reported as a pseudogene. This TCR came from a woman in her twenties or thirties in good health. Source material: memory CD8+ T cells sorted from blood. Subset: CD45RO+ cells pooled with CCR7-negative TemRA cells. The CDR3 nucleotides are TGTGCAAGTCGCTTAAAGCGGACTAACCCCTACGAGCAGTACTTC. Amino acids: CASRLKRTNPYEQYF.